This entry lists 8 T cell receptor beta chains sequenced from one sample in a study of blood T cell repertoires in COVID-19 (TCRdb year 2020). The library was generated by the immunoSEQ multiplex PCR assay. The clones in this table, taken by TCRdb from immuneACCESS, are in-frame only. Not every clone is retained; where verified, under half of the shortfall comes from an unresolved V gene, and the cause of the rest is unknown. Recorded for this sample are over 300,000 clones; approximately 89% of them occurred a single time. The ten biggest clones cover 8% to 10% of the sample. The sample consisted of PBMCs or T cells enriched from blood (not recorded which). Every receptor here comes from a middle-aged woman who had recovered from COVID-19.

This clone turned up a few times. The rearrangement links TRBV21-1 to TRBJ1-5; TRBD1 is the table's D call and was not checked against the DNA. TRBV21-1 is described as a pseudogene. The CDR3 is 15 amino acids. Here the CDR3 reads CASNKIRQDNQPQHF. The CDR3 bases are TGTGCCAGCAACAAAATTAGACAGGACAATCAGCCCCAGCATTTT.

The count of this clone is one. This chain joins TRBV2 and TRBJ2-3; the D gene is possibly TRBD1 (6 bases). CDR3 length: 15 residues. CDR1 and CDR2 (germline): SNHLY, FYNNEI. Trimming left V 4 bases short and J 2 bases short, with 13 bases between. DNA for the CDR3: TGTGCCAGCAGTGTTCTAGCAGGGGACACAGATACGCAGTATTTT. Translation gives CASSVLAGDTDTQYF.

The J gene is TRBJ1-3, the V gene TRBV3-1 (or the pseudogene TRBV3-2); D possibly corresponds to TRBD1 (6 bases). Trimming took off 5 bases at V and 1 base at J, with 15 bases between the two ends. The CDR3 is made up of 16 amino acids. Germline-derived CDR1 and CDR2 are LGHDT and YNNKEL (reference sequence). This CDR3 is CASSFRGLGSGNTIYF. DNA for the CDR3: TGTGCCAGCAGCTTCAGGGGCCTCGGTTCTGGAAACACCATATATTTT.

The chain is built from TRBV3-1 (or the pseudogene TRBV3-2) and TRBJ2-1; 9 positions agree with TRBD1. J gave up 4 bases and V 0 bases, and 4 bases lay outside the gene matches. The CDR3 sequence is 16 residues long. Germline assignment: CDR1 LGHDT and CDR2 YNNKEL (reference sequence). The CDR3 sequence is CASSQEGQGPYNEQFF. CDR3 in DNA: TGTGCCAGCAGCCAAGAGGGACAGGGACCTTACAATGAGCAGTTCTTC.

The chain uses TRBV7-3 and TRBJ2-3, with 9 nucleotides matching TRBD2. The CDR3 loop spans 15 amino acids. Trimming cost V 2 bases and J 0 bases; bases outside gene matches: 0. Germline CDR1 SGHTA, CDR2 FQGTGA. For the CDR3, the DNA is TGTGCCAGCAGCTTACTAGCGGGGAGCACAGATACGCAGTATTTT. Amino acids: CASSLLAGSTDTQYF. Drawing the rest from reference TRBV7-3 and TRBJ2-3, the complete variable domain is GAGVSQTPSNKVTEKGKYVELRCDPISGHTALYWYRQSLGQGPEFLIYFQGTGAADDSGLPNDRFFAVRPEGSVSTLKIQRTERGDSAVYLCASSLLAGSTDTQYFGPGTRLTVL.

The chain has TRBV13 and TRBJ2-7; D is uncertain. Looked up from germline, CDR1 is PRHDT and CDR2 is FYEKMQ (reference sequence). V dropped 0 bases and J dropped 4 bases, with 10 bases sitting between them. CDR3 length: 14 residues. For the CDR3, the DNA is TGTGCCAGCAGCTTAGGGGCCACCCCTTACGAGCAGTACTTC. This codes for CASSLGATPYEQYF.

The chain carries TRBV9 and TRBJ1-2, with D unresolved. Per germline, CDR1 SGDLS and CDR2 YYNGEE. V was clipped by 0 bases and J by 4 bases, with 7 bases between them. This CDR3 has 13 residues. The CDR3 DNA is TGTGCCAGCAGCGTAGACGGTGGCTATGGCTACACCTTC. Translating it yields CASSVDGGYGYTF.

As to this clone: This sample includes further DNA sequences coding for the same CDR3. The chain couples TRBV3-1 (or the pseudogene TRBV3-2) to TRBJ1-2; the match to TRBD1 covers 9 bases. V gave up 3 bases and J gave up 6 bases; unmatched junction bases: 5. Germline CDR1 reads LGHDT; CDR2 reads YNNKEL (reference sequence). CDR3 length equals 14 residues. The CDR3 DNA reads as TGTGCCAGCAGCCAGGTTGGGACAGGGAATGGCTACACCTTC. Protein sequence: CASSQVGTGNGYTF.